This T cell receptor (beta chain) was identified in a study of beta chain features in type 1 diabetes. Every donor had blood drawn once into heparin, around 120 mL on average. Isolation of CD4+ naive, central memory, regulatory and stem cell-like memory cells was achieved by sorting via CD45RO/CCR7/CD25/CD127/CD95/CD27. This clone was picked up a small number of times. Its antigen is unidentified. Overall study results and limits: Patients with Type 1 diabetes showed moderately but significantly shorter TCRB CDR3s in all four CD4+ subsets. Any PCR bias toward short templates would affect both groups alike.

Every isolated RNA sample was fully reverse transcribed, so sequencing captured expressed TCRB transcripts. The table came from immunoSEQ multiplex PCR; TCRdb's copy has only in-frame clones and leaves some out. The table has roughly 240,000 clones, around 25% seen once; the top ten hold around 0.013%. Input material: naive CD4+ T cells from blood. This sequence was found in a woman in her thirties with type 1 diabetes.

The CDR3: CASSPRRADTQYF. CDR3 nucleotide sequence: TGTGCCAGCAGCCCTAGGAGGGCAGATACGCAGTATTTT. The rearrangement links TRBV11-1 to TRBJ2-3; D is possibly TRBD2 (6 bases). V was pared by 5 bases and J by 4 bases, with 10 bases between. This CDR3 has 13 residues. Per the germline V gene, CDR1 is SGHAT and CDR2 is FQDESV (reference sequence).